The rows below give T cell receptor beta chains drawn from one sample of a study of tumor-infiltrating lymphocytes in primary liver carcinoma. TCRdb recomputed calls from the multiplex PCR reads with MiXCR, one row per CDR3 protein. Among 100,000 to 150,000 distinct CDR3 sequences listed, 55% to 75% were seen once. Source material: liver tumor tissue from sampling region 1. The receptors here all came from a woman aged 55-70 years with primary liver carcinoma and hepatitis B virus infection. Both conserved end residues are part of each CDR3. The D gene is left open where the match is weak. Not every row has a clone size; where given, it reads once, few, many or a size class.

>TRBD1|TRBV11-2|-|TRBJ2-7
TGTGCCAGCAGCTTACTTGGAACAGGGGGCAGATACGAGCAGTACTTC
CASSLLGTGGRYEQYF
>-|TRBV11-1|-|TRBJ2-1
TGTGCCGGCAGCTTAAGGGGGACGACCTACAATGAGCACTTCTTC
CAGSLRGTTYNEHFF
>-|TRBV11-2|many|TRBJ1-2
TGTGCCAGCAGCACTAGAGGGAGCGGAGGGGGGACTTTCGGCTATGGCTACACCTTC
CASSTRGSGGGTFGYGYTF
>-|TRBV28|-|TRBJ1-1
TGTGCCAGCACGTTGTCCTCCATGAACACTGAAGCTTTCTTT
CASTLSSMNTEAFF
>-|TRBV10-3|-|TRBJ1-5
TGTTCTGTTGGGGGGCAGGAGAATCAGCCCCAGCATTTT
CSVGGQENQPQHF
>-|TRBV29-1|few|TRBJ2-2
TGCAGCCTTCAGGAAAGCACCGGGGAGCTGTTTTTT
CSLQESTGELFF
>-|TRBV11-2|-|TRBJ2-5
TGTCCCAGCAGGGAAACCATGGCAGGTGAGACCCAGTACTTC
CPSRETMAGETQYF
>-|TRBV11-2|-|TRBJ2-3
TGTGCTAGCAGCTTCGGACGCACAGATATGCAGTATTTT
CASSFGRTDMQYF
>-|TRBV5-4|-|TRBJ1-2
TGTGCCAGCACCCCCCCGGTGTTGGGGAACTATGGCTACACCTTC
CASTPPVLGNYGYTF
>-|TRBV11-1|-|TRBJ2-2
TGTGCCAGCAGCTTAGAGAACCACCCGTCGGACACCGGGGAGCTGTTTTTT
CASSLENHPSDTGELFF
>TRBD2|TRBV6-1|-|TRBJ2-7
TGTGCCGGCGGTGACCCGGGAGGCTCTGCCTACGAGCAGTACTTC
CAGGDPGGSAYEQYF
>TRBD1|TRBV28|-|TRBJ2-7
TGTGCCAGCAGACCCGACAGGGTACCCTACGAGCAGTACTTC
CASRPDRVPYEQYF
>-|TRBV6-6|many|TRBJ2-7
TGTGCCAGCAGTGACGACGGGCCCTACGAGCAGTACTTC
CASSDDGPYEQYF
>-|TRBV7-9|many|TRBJ2-3
TGTGCCAGCAGCATCCCCTTAGGGGTCGATGATACGCAGTATTTT
CASSIPLGVDDTQYF
>TRBD2|TRBV28|-|TRBJ2-1
TGTACCAGTAACCTAGCGGGAGTAGGGGAACAGTTCTTC
CTSNLAGVGEQFF
>-|TRBV10-2|many|TRBJ1-1
TGCGCCAGCAGCCAAGATCGGGTGATCACTGAAGCTTTCTTT
CASSQDRVITEAFF
>TRBD1|TRBV5-1|once|TRBJ2-7
TGCGCCAGCAACGCCACGAAAGGGGGCTTAAGGGAGCAGTACTTC
CASNATKGGLREQYF
>TRBD2|TRBV12-3/TRBV12-4|many|TRBJ2-7
TGTGCCAGCAGTCCCCGGGGTAGCGGGATCTACGAGCAGTACTTC
CASSPRGSGIYEQYF
>-|TRBV5-8|-|TRBJ1-4
TGTGCCAGCAGCCCGGAGACAGTACCAACTAATGAAAAACTGTTTTTT
CASSPETVPTNEKLFF
>-|TRBV12-3/TRBV12-4|-|TRBJ1-5
TGTGCCAGCAGCTTCCGGTTAGGGGCGATCCAGCCCCAGCATTTT
CASSFRLGAIQPQHF